The 21 T cell receptor beta chains below were found in one sample sequenced in a study of T-cell memory formation after mild COVID-19. TCRdb processed the 5' RACE reads anew with MiXCR; each CDR3 protein has one entry. In the table there are 400,000 or so distinct CDR3 sequences, around 20% of which are singletons. The sample consisted of PBMCs or a T cell subset sorted from them (not recorded which). Every receptor here comes from an adult woman who had mild COVID-19 (a few samples of this study predate the infection). Cell type and time point are not known.

This rearrangement joins TRBV5-1 to TRBJ2-6; 7 nucleotides align to TRBD2. CDR3 length: 15 amino acids. CDR1 is SGHRS and CDR2 is YFSETQ in the germline V gene. The V segment lost 3 bases and the J segment 8 bases; nucleotides outside the gene matches: 8. The CDR3 sequence: CASSSGGLGTNVLTF. The CDR3 bases are TGCGCCAGCAGCTCAGGCGGACTAGGGACCAACGTCCTGACTTTC.

The chain links TRBV12-3 or TRBV12-4 to TRBJ2-7, with TRBD2 as a possible D gene (5 bases). Trimming took off 6 bases at V and 7 bases at J, with 16 bases between the two ends. This CDR3 has 13 residues. CDR3 residues: CASSLRTAGEQYF. The CDR3 DNA follows: TGTGCCAGCAGCCTAAGGACGGCGGGTGAGCAGTACTTC.

The chain combines TRBV4-1 with TRBJ2-7, with a possible D match to TRBD1 (6 bases). V was cut by 1 base and J by 3 bases, with 13 bases left in between. There are 15 residues in the CDR3. Germline V lookup: CDR1 MGHRA, CDR2 YSYEKL. For the CDR3, the DNA is TGCGCCAGCAGCCAAGTCCGGGACACCTTCTACGAGCAGTACTTC. Translated: CASSQVRDTFYEQYF.

This clonotype occurred many times. The chain uses TRBV20-1 and TRBJ1-6, with D maybe TRBD1 (6 bases). The germline V gene has CDR1 DFQATT and CDR2 SNEGSKA (reference sequence). V lost 6 bases and J lost 7, with 19 bases in between. The CDR3 has 15 amino acids. The CDR3 reads CSALAEGTSNSPLHF. The CDR3 DNA is TGCAGTGCCCTTGCTGAAGGGACATCCAATTCACCCCTCCACTTT.

The chain has TRBV4-1 and TRBJ2-5; no definite D call. The V end lost 3 bases, the J end lost 7 bases, and 9 bases lay between the germline ends. Germline values: CDR1 MGHRA, CDR2 YSYEKL. CDR3 size: 12 residues. CDR3 sequence reads: CASSQLLGTQYF. CDR3 bases: TGCGCCAGCAGCCAGTTATTGGGGACCCAGTACTTC.

This sequence joins TRBV7-9 and TRBJ2-1, with D perhaps TRBD1 or TRBD2 (5 bases each). V was clipped by 5 bases and J by 3 bases, with 17 bases between them. The CDR3 covers 16 residues. Germline V CDR1 and CDR2: SEHNR, FQNEAQ (reference sequence). The CDR3 sequence is CASSQRAGRNYNEQFF. Here the CDR3 DNA reads TGTGCCAGCAGCCAGAGGGCAGGGAGAAACTACAATGAGCAGTTCTTC.

This clonotype was seen more than once but under ten times. V and J are TRBV29-1 and TRBJ2-3, with D possibly matching TRBD1 (6 bases). Per germline, CDR1 SQVTM and CDR2 ANQGSEA. Trimming left V 3 bases short and J 4 bases short, with 17 bases between. CDR3 length equals 15 residues. The CDR3 is CSVDTGRGEADTQYF. In nucleotides, the CDR3 is TGCAGCGTTGACACTGGCAGGGGAGAGGCAGATACGCAGTATTTT.

The genes are TRBV6-2 or TRBV6-3 and TRBJ1-2; D gene ambiguous. Trimming stripped 2 bases from V and 1 base from J, with 11 bases between. The CDR3 length is 15 residues. From germline, CDR1 is MNHEY and CDR2 SVGEGT. CDR3 in DNA: TGTGCCAGCAGTTACACGGTGCCAGTTAACTATGGCTACACCTTC. This sequence encodes CASSYTVPVNYGYTF.

The chain employs TRBV6-5 and TRBJ1-5; TRBD1 matches at 8 bases. Trimming removed 0 bases from V and 6 bases from J; junction bases left unmatched: 7. The CDR3 runs to 16 residues. Germline values: CDR1 MNHEY, CDR2 SVGAGI. The CDR3 sequence: CASSYSNDRGGQPQHF. CDR3 DNA sequence: TGTGCCAGCAGTTACTCGAATGACAGGGGCGGTCAGCCCCAGCATTTT.

The chain has TRBV11-2 and TRBJ2-2; D is possibly TRBD1 or TRBD2 (5 bases each). Germline CDR1 SGHAT, CDR2 FQNNGV. Trimming removed 8 bases at V and 7 bases at J, with 14 bases between. The CDR3 has 13 amino acids. The CDR3 loop reads CASRRDGGGELFF. DNA for the CDR3: TGTGCCAGCCGTAGGGACGGTGGCGGGGAGCTGTTTTTT. Based on the CDR3 plus reference TRBV11-2 and TRBJ2-2, the full variable domain is EAGVAQSPRYKIIEKRQSVAFWCNPISGHATLYWYQQILGQGPKLLIQFQNNGVVDDSQLPKDRFSAERLKGVDSTLKIQPAKLEDSAVYLCASRRDGGGELFFGEGSRLTVL.

This clonotype was recorded a few times. V and J are TRBV6-5 and TRBJ2-7, with 10 bases lining up with TRBD2. Germline CDR1 MNHEY, CDR2 SVGAGI. V shed 7 bases and J 3 bases; nucleotides not matched to a gene: 6. The CDR3 is 14 residues long. The CDR3 sequence: CASKTGLASYEQYF. In DNA form, the CDR3 reads TGTGCCAGCAAAACGGGACTAGCGAGCTACGAGCAGTACTTC.

The V gene is TRBV3-1, the J gene TRBJ2-7, with D uncertain. CDR1 and CDR2 from the germline V gene are LGHDT and YNNKEL (reference sequence). The CDR3 is 14 residues long. V lost 0 bases and J 0 bases, leaving 6 bases between the germline ends. The CDR3 nucleotides are TGTGCCAGCAGCCAAGAAGCGAGCTCCTACGAGCAGTACTTC. It specifies CASSQEASSYEQYF.

CDR3 loop: CASTVAGGPAYEQYF. For the CDR3, the DNA is TGTGCCAGCACAGTAGCGGGAGGCCCCGCGTACGAGCAGTACTTC. This chain joins TRBV6-2 or TRBV6-3 and TRBJ2-7; 10 bases agree with TRBD2. The J segment lost 4 bases and the V segment lost 7 bases, leaving 10 bases of the junction unmatched. The CDR3 extends over 15 amino acids. CDR1 and CDR2 from the germline V gene are MNHEY and SVGEGT.

The gene calls are TRBV9 and TRBJ2-7; 7 bases are shared with TRBD2. Germline V gene lookup returns CDR1 SGDLS and CDR2 YYNGEE. V lost 0 bases and J lost 2; bases outside the gene matches: 5. This CDR3 comprises 15 residues. The CDR3 spells CASSVGGGETYEQYF. In DNA, the CDR3 is TGTGCCAGCAGCGTAGGTGGGGGGGAGACCTACGAGCAGTACTTC.

The chain recombines TRBV12-3 or TRBV12-4 with TRBJ2-1; 13 bases map to TRBD2. The CDR3 covers 15 residues. With 5 bases clipped from V and 9 bases from J, the junction kept 7 bases outside the gene matches. CDR3 nucleotide sequence: TGTGCCAGCAGTATGCGGACTAGCGGGAGAGTTGAGCAGTTCTTC. Translation: CASSMRTSGRVEQFF.

A few counts support this clonotype. V is TRBV29-1 and J is TRBJ1-4; 10 bases line up with TRBD1. The CDR3 totals 15 residues. Germline V gene sequence: CDR1 SQVTM, CDR2 ANQGSEA. The V and J ends lost 6 bases and 8 bases, in that order; junction bases with no gene match: 12. CDR3 nucleotide sequence: TGCAGCGTGATGACAGGGGGCGCGAATTACGAAAAACTGTTTTTT. Residues: CSVMTGGANYEKLFF.

The chain couples TRBV10-2 to TRBJ2-3; D remains unclear. CDR1 and CDR2 from the germline V gene are WSHSY and SAAADI. Trimming pared 4 bases from V and 6 bases from J, leaving 11 bases between. The CDR3 has 13 amino acids. The chain's CDR3 is CASSGLSLDTQYF. The CDR3 coding sequence is TGCGCCAGCAGTGGGCTTAGTCTGGATACGCAGTATTTT.

This chain connects TRBV20-1 to TRBJ1-1; D is perhaps TRBD1 (6 bases). V dropped 3 bases and J dropped 1 base, with 15 bases sitting between them. The CDR3 runs to 15 residues. In germline, CDR1 is DFQATT, CDR2 SNEGSKA (reference sequence). As DNA, the CDR3 is TGCAGTGCTAGCGATCCCAGGGGTACGAACACTGAAGCTTTCTTT. Translating gives CSASDPRGTNTEAFF.

This clonotype was recorded many times. This rearrangement joins TRBV20-1 to TRBJ2-1, with 8 bases that match TRBD1. V gave up 6 bases and J gave up 9 bases; unmatched junction bases: 10. Germline CDR1 reads DFQATT; CDR2 reads SNEGSKA (reference sequence). The CDR3 is made up of 13 amino acids. CDR3 nucleotide sequence: TGCAGTGCCATCGGACAGGGAAAGCCTGAGCAGTTCTTC. This encodes CSAIGQGKPEQFF.

This clonotype has just a few counts. The gene calls are TRBV2 and TRBJ2-2; 8 positions match TRBD1. V was clipped by 5 bases and J by 6 bases; unmatched bases: 8. The CDR3 sequence is 15 residues long. Germline V gives CDR1 SNHLY, CDR2 FYNNEI. The CDR3 nucleotides read TGTGCCAGCAGTATATACGGGACAGGCCCCGGGGAGCTGTTTTTT. This gives the protein CASSIYGTGPGELFF.

The rearrangement uses TRBV7-2 and TRBJ1-1; tentatively, D is TRBD1 (6 bases). Germline-derived CDR1 and CDR2 are SGHTA and FQGNSA. Trimming took 6 bases from V and 2 from J, leaving 13 bases between them. This CDR3 contains 14 residues. The CDR3 reads CASSIRGGNTEAFF. The CDR3 DNA reads TGTGCCAGCAGTATCAGGGGAGGAAACACTGAAGCTTTCTTT.